The T cell receptor beta chain under discussion was sequenced for a study of blood T cell repertoires in COVID-19. At the level of the study: Sites in the United States, Italy and Spain provided acute and convalescent COVID-19 samples. The cDNA or gDNA used as material had been derived from T cells, B-cell-depleted T cells, or PBMCs.

CDR1 and CDR2 (germline): SGHRS, YFSETQ. This CDR3 is 17 amino acids long. V shed 0 bases, J shed 7 bases, and the junction held 11 bases outside the gene matches. Original handling: Amplification with reference gene primers provided the estimates of nucleated cell counts. Here immunoSEQ multiplex PCR was the method, and the copy in TCRdb shows in-frame clones only, minus some. The D gene and trimming were derived from the DNA, and the V and J assignments and clone size from that table. This sample has some 200,000 clones, with under 90% found just once. The J gene is TRBJ2-1, the V gene TRBV5-1; 9 bases map to TRBD2. This TCR came from an elderly man with acute or convalescent COVID-19. The sample taken for sequencing was peripheral blood. Written as DNA, the CDR3 is TGCGCCAGCAGCTTGGCCGTAGGACTAGCGAGAGAAAATGAGCAGTTCTTC. Translated, it gives CASSLAVGLARENEQFF.